These 30 T cell receptor beta chains originate from one sample sequenced in a study of T cells after posttransplantation cyclophosphamide. Cyclophosphamide on days +3 and +4 followed busulfan-fludarabine conditioning and a marrow graft. Sequencing was performed with immunoSEQ multiplex PCR; in TCRdb, only in-frame clones are kept and a portion is missing. The sample has under 7,000 clones; about 90% are singletons. Sample: PBMCs, taken around 1,300 days after allogeneic stem cell transplant with posttransplant cyclophosphamide. The receptor source for this set is a female patient in her fifties who received an allogeneic stem cell transplant from a related donor, was CMV-positive, and had no GVHD. The graft donor may account for some of the T cells.

The chain has TRBV28 and TRBJ1-5, with a tentative D call TRBD1 (6 bases). CDR3 length: 14 amino acids. Trimming pared 2 bases from V and 5 bases from J, leaving 10 bases between. From germline, CDR1 is MDHEN and CDR2 SYDVKM. In DNA, the CDR3 is TGTGCCAGCAGTTTAGGGACACGCTATCAGCCCCAGCATTTT. Its protein is CASSLGTRYQPQHF.

The genes are TRBV7-2 and TRBJ2-5; maybe TRBD2 (5 bases). The germline V and J ends were trimmed by 2 bases and 4 bases, with 11 bases remaining between them. The CDR3 extends over 14 amino acids. Germline V lookup: CDR1 SGHTA, CDR2 FQGNSA. The CDR3 region is CASSLFGRRETQYF. In DNA, the CDR3 is TGTGCCAGCAGCTTATTTGGGAGACGAGAGACCCAGTACTTC.

The chain couples TRBV12-2 to TRBJ1-5. TRBV12-2 is designated a pseudogene. The CDR3 is 14 residues long. Written as DNA, the CDR3 is TGTGCAAGTCGTGGGGGAGGGGGGAATCAGCCCCAGCATTTT. Its protein product is CASRGGGGNQPQHF.

The chain carries TRBV7-2 and TRBJ1-1, with 9 bases matching TRBD1. V was clipped by 5 bases and J by 5 bases; unmatched bases: 12. Germline CDR1 and CDR2: SGHTA and FQGNSA. The CDR3 covers 16 residues. Here the CDR3 reads CASSLRGGQGGTEAFF. Here the CDR3 DNA reads TGTGCCAGCAGCCTGAGAGGGGGACAGGGCGGAACTGAAGCTTTCTTT.

The chain carries TRBV30 and TRBJ1-2; a possible D gene is TRBD1 (6 bases). Germline CDR1 and CDR2: GTSNPN and SVGIG (reference sequence). This CDR3 has 14 amino acids. Trimming pared 4 bases from V and 6 bases from J, leaving 18 bases between. The CDR3 loop is CAWNQLTGSDGYTF. CDR3 in DNA: TGTGCCTGGAACCAGCTTACAGGGTCCGATGGCTACACCTTC.

The genes are TRBV30 and TRBJ2-2, with 15 nucleotides matching TRBD2. The junction had 7 bases not matched to a gene; V was cut back by 2 bases and J by 6 bases. Per the germline V gene, CDR1 is GTSNPN and CDR2 is SVGIG (reference sequence). This CDR3 comprises 17 residues. In nucleotides, the CDR3 is TGTGCCTGGAGTCTCCGGACTAGCGGGAGGGCCCCCGGGGAGCTGTTTTTT. Amino acid sequence: CAWSLRTSGRAPGELFF.

The V gene is TRBV11-3, the J gene TRBJ2-1; TRBD2 matches at 14 bases. V lost 0 bases to trimming and J lost 6 bases; unmatched junction nucleotides: 4. Per germline, CDR1 SGHNT and CDR2 YENEEA. The CDR3 covers 17 residues. The CDR3 DNA follows: TGTGCCAGCAGCTTAGATCAAGGACTAGCGGGAGGCAATGAGCAGTTCTTC. Amino acids: CASSLDQGLAGGNEQFF.

This clone is a singleton in its sample. The CDR3 DNA reads TGCAGTGCACAGGGAACCGGGGAGCTGTTTTTT. This encodes CSAQGTGELFF. This sequence joins TRBV20-1 and TRBJ2-2; possible D gene TRBD1, 6 bases. CDR1 is DFQATT, CDR2 SNEGSKA, per germline (reference sequence). Trimming cost V 6 bases and J 5 bases, with 7 bases left between them. The CDR3 sequence is 11 residues long.

This clone showed up just once. V usage is TRBV19 and J usage is TRBJ2-7; D possibly corresponds to TRBD2 (5 bases). With 0 bases removed from V and 7 bases from J, the gap between germline ends came to 13 bases. The germline gives CDR1 LNHDA, CDR2 SQIVND (reference sequence). The length of the CDR3 is 14 residues. The CDR3 sequence: CASSIDLSRGEQYF. In nucleotides, the CDR3 is TGTGCCAGTAGTATAGATCTATCTCGAGGGGAGCAGTACTTC.

The rearrangement links TRBV7-9 to TRBJ2-1; possible D gene TRBD2, 6 bases. Deletions cut 10 bases from V and 0 bases from J, with 16 bases between. Per the germline V gene, CDR1 is SEHNR and CDR2 is FQNEAQ (reference sequence). This CDR3 is 15 amino acids long. CDR3 protein: CAIRIRDFSYNEQFF. CDR3 in DNA: TGTGCCATACGGATCCGGGACTTCTCCTACAATGAGCAGTTCTTC.

The rearrangement uses TRBV30 and TRBJ2-5, with unresolved D. V gave up 2 bases and J gave up 5 bases, with 9 bases separating them. CDR3 length: 12 residues. Germline values: CDR1 GTSNPN, CDR2 SVGIG (reference sequence). CDR3: CAWSPWRETQYF. CDR3 in DNA: TGTGCCTGGAGTCCGTGGCGGGAGACCCAGTACTTC.

The rearrangement joins TRBV28 to TRBJ2-6; D may be TRBD1 (5 bases). The germline V gene encodes CDR1 MDHEN and CDR2 SYDVKM. The germline V and J ends were trimmed by 5 bases and 1 base, with 18 bases remaining between them. This CDR3 is built from 18 residues. The CDR3 coding sequence is TGTGCCAGCAGTCGCCCCGCCGGAAGGGGTTCTGGGGCCAACGTCCTGACTTTC. This sequence encodes CASSRPAGRGSGANVLTF.

The sample holds one count of this clone. The chain is built from TRBV7-7 and TRBJ2-5; 9 positions agree with TRBD2. Germline lookup yields CDR1 SSHAT and CDR2 FNYEAQ (reference sequence). This CDR3 contains 16 residues. J gave up 7 bases and V 2 bases, and 11 bases lay outside the gene matches. DNA of the CDR3: TGTGCCAGCAGCTTACAGGCTAGCGGGACTGGAAGGACCCAGTACTTC. It encodes CASSLQASGTGRTQYF.

The chain combines TRBV19 with TRBJ1-2; a weak D match, TRBD1 (5 bases). Trimming took 7 bases from V and 7 from J, leaving 16 bases between them. The CDR3 spans 13 residues. Germline lookup yields CDR1 LNHDA and CDR2 SQIVND (reference sequence). CDR3 sequence reads: CASNVATDRGYTF. CDR3 in DNA: TGTGCCAGTAATGTCGCGACAGACCGTGGCTACACCTTC.

The chain employs TRBV5-1 and TRBJ1-4; a weak D match, TRBD1 (5 bases). V shed 6 bases and J shed 7 bases, with 19 bases lying between them. Germline V lookup: CDR1 SGHRS, CDR2 YFSETQ. The length of the CDR3 is 15 residues. The CDR3 DNA reads as TGCGCCAGCACCCTCACTTTGGGCAGGGCTGAAAAACTGTTTTTT. The encoded protein is CASTLTLGRAEKLFF.

The chain couples TRBV6-5 to TRBJ2-3; 9 bases are shared with TRBD2. V lost 6 bases and J lost 8; bases outside the gene matches: 9. The CDR3 is 14 residues long. Per germline, CDR1 MNHEY and CDR2 SVGAGI. CDR3: CASSLLAGPLTQYF. As DNA, the CDR3 is TGTGCCAGCAGCCTCCTAGCGGGACCCCTTACGCAGTATTTT.

The chain couples TRBV4-3 to TRBJ2-2; TRBD2 is a possible D gene (5 bases). Germline CDR1 and CDR2: LGHNA and YSLEER. The CDR3 length is 15 residues. Trimming pared 0 bases from V and 6 bases from J, leaving 11 bases between. CDR3 nucleotides: TGCGCCAGCAGCCAAGAGGTTATAGCGCCCGGGGAGCTGTTTTTT. Its protein product is CASSQEVIAPGELFF.

V usage is TRBV5-1 and J usage is TRBJ2-7, with 13 bases identical to TRBD2. Per the germline V gene, CDR1 is SGHRS and CDR2 is YFSETQ. The CDR3 length is 17 residues. With 5 bases clipped from V and 4 bases from J, the junction kept 12 bases outside the gene matches. The CDR3 loop is CASRPAGTSGTLYEQYF. Here the CDR3 DNA reads TGCGCCAGCAGACCCGCCGGGACTAGCGGGACCCTATACGAGCAGTACTTC.

V usage is TRBV6-5 and J usage is TRBJ1-2; D ambiguous. Germline V lookup: CDR1 MNHEY, CDR2 SVGAGI. CDR3 length: 13 residues. Between the trimmed V and J ends, which lost 2 bases and 4 bases, there was a span of 8 bases. The CDR3 reads CASSYVSGYGYTF. The CDR3, as DNA: TGTGCCAGCAGTTACGTTTCAGGCTATGGCTACACCTTC.

The chain employs TRBV11-2 and TRBJ2-7; 9 positions agree with TRBD1. Trimming cost V 4 bases and J 3 bases; bases outside gene matches: 4. Germline V gives CDR1 SGHAT, CDR2 FQNNGV. This CDR3 spans 14 amino acids. The CDR3 DNA follows: TGTGCCAGCAGCTCGACAGGGGGACTCTACGAGCAGTACTTC. Translated: CASSSTGGLYEQYF.

The chain carries TRBV10-3 and TRBJ2-2; D possibly corresponds to TRBD2 (5 bases). V shed 4 bases and J shed 0 bases, with 9 bases lying between them. Per germline, CDR1 ENHRY and CDR2 SYGVKD. The CDR3 has 15 amino acids. CDR3 sequence (DNA): TGTGCCATCAGTGCCGGGCGGGCGAACACCGGGGAGCTGTTTTTT. This translates into CAISAGRANTGELFF.

In its sample, this clone was seen once. The genes are TRBV7-3 and TRBJ2-5, with D perhaps TRBD1 (6 bases). CDR1 SGHTA and CDR2 FQGTGA come from the germline V gene. V was clipped by 1 base and J by 1 base, with 10 bases between them. The CDR3 consists of 15 residues. CDR3: CASSLIGGTQETQYF. For the CDR3, the DNA is TGTGCCAGCAGCTTAATAGGGGGAACCCAAGAGACCCAGTACTTC. The full variable domain, its missing parts supplied by reference TRBV7-3 and TRBJ2-5, is GAGVSQTPSNKVTEKGKYVELRCDPISGHTALYWYRQSLGQGPEFLIYFQGTGAADDSGLPNDRFFAVRPEGSVSTLKIQRTERGDSAVYLCASSLIGGTQETQYFGPGTRLLVL.

For the CDR3, the DNA is TGTGCCAGCAGCGACCGGTACAGGGGGCAGCAGTTCTTC. Its protein is CASSDRYRGQQFF. The V gene is TRBV6-5, the J gene TRBJ2-1, with 9 bases that match TRBD1. J was trimmed by 11 bases and V by 6 bases; bases with no gene match: 8. The CDR3 sequence is 13 residues long. The V gene's germline CDR1 is MNHEY and CDR2 SVGAGI.

The chain links TRBV28 to TRBJ2-7; D is perhaps TRBD2 (7 bases). Per the germline V gene, CDR1 is MDHEN and CDR2 is SYDVKM. The CDR3 runs to 15 residues. V lost 4 bases to trimming and J lost 4 bases, with 17 bases between them. The CDR3 DNA is TGTGCCAGCAGTTCCCCCGGGGGGCGCGTTTACGAGCAGTACTTC. Residues: CASSSPGGRVYEQYF.

V and J are TRBV4-2 and TRBJ1-4, with D possibly TRBD1 on 5 matching bases. Germline CDR1 LGHNA, CDR2 YNFKEQ. The CDR3 sequence is 15 residues long. V lost 1 base to trimming and J lost 5 bases, with 11 bases between them. Here the CDR3 reads CASSQAGTLNEKLFF. The DNA for the CDR3 is TGTGCCAGCAGCCAAGCAGGGACTCTGAATGAAAAACTGTTTTTT.

This CDR3 is CATIPGGRTGELFF. CDR3 in DNA: TGTGCCACCATCCCCGGGGGGCGTACCGGGGAGCTGTTTTTT. The J gene is TRBJ2-2, the V gene TRBV15, with a possible D match to TRBD2 (7 bases). CDR3 length: 14 amino acids. V gave up 7 bases and J gave up 5 bases, with 14 bases separating them. Germline V gene sequence: CDR1 LNHNV, CDR2 YYDKDF (reference sequence).

The CDR3 DNA sequence: TGTGCCAGCAGCCCGAGGGAGACCTCCTACAATGAGCAGTTCTTC. Translating it yields CASSPRETSYNEQFF. This chain joins TRBV7-2 and TRBJ2-1; a possible D gene is TRBD2 (5 bases). The V gene lost 5 bases and the J gene lost 0 bases, with 11 bases spanning the gap. Germline CDR1 SGHTA, CDR2 FQGNSA. The CDR3 consists of 15 residues.

The CDR3 loop is CASSSGLGRGPTGELFF. The CDR3, as DNA: TGTGCCAGCAGCTCAGGGCTTGGGCGGGGACCCACCGGGGAGCTGTTTTTT. V gene TRBV7-6 combines with J gene TRBJ2-2; D is perhaps TRBD2 (6 bases). V dropped 4 bases and J dropped 4 bases, with 19 bases sitting between them. Germline V gene lookup returns CDR1 SGHVS and CDR2 FNYEAQ. The CDR3 has 17 residues.

The chain carries TRBV7-2 and TRBJ1-2; no definite D call. Trimming removed 3 bases from V and 13 bases from J, with 12 bases in between. This CDR3 is 11 amino acids long. Germline-derived CDR1 and CDR2 are SGHTA and FQGNSA. The DNA for the CDR3 is TGTGCCAGCAGCTTGACAATCTCGGCCACCTTC. It specifies CASSLTISATF.

This chain connects TRBV18 to TRBJ2-3; the D gene is possibly TRBD2 (5 bases). Trimming shortened V by 5 bases and J by 3 bases, and 15 bases separated the two germline ends. Germline-derived CDR1 and CDR2 are KGHSH and LQKENI. The CDR3 loop spans 15 amino acids. In DNA, the CDR3 is TGTGCCAGCTCATCAACCTCGCAGCGGACAGATACGCAGTATTTT. This codes for CASSSTSQRTDTQYF.